The 17 T cell receptor beta chains presented below share a single source sample, sequenced in a study of response to subunit inactivated influenza vaccine (dated by TCRdb to between 2018 and 2020). The library was made by RT-PCR. Sequencing used an Illumina HiSeq 2500. Starting from the raw public reads, TCRdb applied fastp trimming at Q25, assembled clones with MiXCR and retained in-frame beta chains. Each entry merges the rows of one CDR3 protein and shows their most common DNA and genes. Across this sample there are about 520,000 distinct CDR3 sequences, with about 7.2% seen only once. Under 15% of the sample is held by the ten biggest clonotypes. The material was PBMCs from blood, obtained roughly 24 months after vaccination. The receptors derive from a man in his fifties or sixties who received an inactivated influenza vaccine. Donor details come from another sample of the same person, matched by shared clones.

The chain recombines TRBV6-2 or TRBV6-3 with TRBJ1-5; 7 nucleotides agree with TRBD1. CDR1 is MNHEY and CDR2 is SVGEGT in the germline V gene. Losses at the gene ends were 6 bases for V and 1 base for J; bases not matched to a gene: 6. The CDR3 has 15 amino acids. CDR3 sequence: CASRIRGLSNQPQHF. DNA of the CDR3: TGTGCCAGCAGGATCAGGGGGTTGAGCAATCAGCCCCAGCATTTT.

Only a few counts were recorded for this clonotype. DNA of the CDR3: TGCAGTGCTAGACCTCAGACGTACTATGGCTACACCTTC. It translates to CSARPQTYYGYTF. The chain has TRBV20-1 and TRBJ1-2; unclear D gene. V was trimmed by 2 bases and J by 3 bases, leaving 10 bases between them. The germline CDR1 and CDR2 sequences are DFQATT and SNEGSKA (reference sequence). The CDR3 is made up of 13 amino acids.

This clonotype showed up many times. The genes are TRBV4-2 and TRBJ1-1, with D unclear. The V end was cut by 0 bases, the J end by 1 base, with 6 bases between. Germline CDR1 reads LGHNA; CDR2 reads YNFKEQ. The CDR3 sequence is 14 residues long. The CDR3 nucleotides read TGTGCCAGCAGCCAAGAACGGAGGAACACTGAAGCTTTCTTT. Protein product: CASSQERRNTEAFF.

This clonotype was picked up many times. The rearrangement uses TRBV10-3 and TRBJ2-5; maybe TRBD1 (5 bases). V lost 6 bases and J lost 6, with 14 bases in between. Per germline, CDR1 ENHRY and CDR2 SYGVKD. The CDR3 is 13 amino acids. The CDR3 DNA is TGTGCCATCAGCCCGACAGCACAGAAGACCCAGTACTTC. It is translated as CAISPTAQKTQYF.

V usage is TRBV29-1 and J usage is TRBJ1-1; D perhaps matches TRBD1 (6 bases). The CDR3 has 13 residues. V lost 5 bases and J lost 1, with 11 bases in between. Germline values: CDR1 SQVTM, CDR2 ANQGSEA. CDR3 DNA: TGCAGCGTTCAGGGGTCCGGGAACACTGAAGCTTTCTTT. Translation: CSVQGSGNTEAFF.

This clonotype was observed a handful of times. The chain couples TRBV3-1 to TRBJ2-5, with 8 positions matching TRBD1. J lost 2 bases, V lost 5 bases, and 10 bases had no gene match. The germline V gene encodes CDR1 LGHDT and CDR2 YNNKEL (reference sequence). The CDR3 has 16 amino acids. This chain's CDR3 is CASSFGQGSWQETQYF. The CDR3 bases are TGTGCCAGCAGCTTCGGACAGGGAAGTTGGCAAGAGACCCAGTACTTC.

The chain employs TRBV20-1 and TRBJ2-3; possibly TRBD2 for D (6 bases). There are 14 residues in the CDR3. V was cut by 0 bases and J by 6 bases, with 13 bases left in between. CDR1 and CDR2 (germline): DFQATT, SNEGSKA (reference sequence). CDR3 DNA: TGCAGTGCTAGAGATCAGCGGGCTGGGGATACGCAGTATTTT. Protein product: CSARDQRAGDTQYF.

A remark on this clonotype: A read error may be the cause here, since a much bigger clone is one base away. CDR3 amino acids: CAGSLDRVGILNTEAFF. In DNA form, the CDR3 reads TGTGCCGGCAGCTTGGATCGAGTTGGCATTCTGAACACTGAAGCTTTCTTT. This chain connects TRBV5-4 to TRBJ1-1; no firm D call. The length of the CDR3 is 17 residues. Germline V gene sequence: CDR1 SGHNT, CDR2 YYREEE (reference sequence).

This clonotype was found a few times. The rearrangement links TRBV9 to TRBJ2-3; tentatively, D is TRBD1 (5 bases). CDR3 length: 14 amino acids. The V gene lost 0 bases and the J gene lost 8 bases, with 13 bases spanning the gap. Germline loops: CDR1 SGDLS, CDR2 YYNGEE. This CDR3 reads CASSVEVFQGTQYF. The DNA for the CDR3 is TGTGCCAGCAGCGTAGAGGTCTTTCAGGGTACGCAGTATTTT.

The chain links TRBV29-1 to TRBJ2-7; D gene uncertain. Germline V gene sequence: CDR1 SQVTM, CDR2 ANQGSEA. The CDR3 runs 11 residues. V was trimmed by 5 bases and J by 4 bases, leaving 9 bases between them. This CDR3 reads CSVRQSYEQYF. For the CDR3, the DNA is TGCAGCGTTCGGCAGTCTTACGAGCAGTACTTC.

This clonotype was seen only a few times. The chain joins TRBV4-2 to TRBJ1-2; weak D call: TRBD1 (6 bases). V was trimmed by 3 bases and J by 0 bases, leaving 17 bases between them. CDR3 size: 17 residues. CDR1 LGHNA and CDR2 YNFKEQ come from the germline V gene. The chain's CDR3 is CASSQVPRQASNYGYTF. The CDR3 DNA reads as TGTGCCAGCAGCCAGGTTCCCCGACAGGCCTCTAACTATGGCTACACCTTC.

The V call is TRBV5-5, the J call TRBJ2-6; 9 bases line up with TRBD1. Germline V gene data show CDR1 as SGHKS and CDR2 as YYEKEE (reference sequence). V shed 7 bases and J 2 bases; nucleotides not matched to a gene: 13. The CDR3 runs to 18 residues. DNA of the CDR3: TGTGCCAGCGGATGGGGACAGGGCGGACCAACTGGGGCCAACGTCCTGACTTTC. Translating it yields CASGWGQGGPTGANVLTF.

This clonotype came up many times. The J gene is TRBJ1-6, the V gene TRBV6-2 or TRBV6-3; tentative D call: TRBD1 (5 bases). This CDR3 region has 12 residues. Trimming pared 6 bases from V and 9 bases from J, leaving 9 bases between. CDR1 and CDR2 from the germline V gene are MNHEY and SVGEGT. The CDR3 bases are TGTGCCAGCAGCGTCAGGGTTTCACCCCTCCACTTT. This translates into CASSVRVSPLHF.

This sequence joins TRBV12-3 or TRBV12-4 and TRBJ2-7; D remains unclear. This CDR3 is built from 14 residues. The V and J ends lost 1 base and 2 bases respectively, with 9 bases between them. In nucleotides, the CDR3 is TGTGCCAGCAGTTTAGATCAGGCCGCCTACGAGCAGTACTTC. It yields the protein CASSLDQAAYEQYF.

This clonotype has ten or more counts. The chain uses TRBV6-1 and TRBJ2-2, with TRBD2 identical over 7 bases. V shed 5 bases, J shed 1 base, and the junction held 10 bases outside the gene matches. Germline V lookup: CDR1 MNHNS, CDR2 SASEGT. This CDR3 has 17 amino acids. Here the CDR3 DNA reads TGTGCCAGCAGTACCCGTCCTCTAGCGGAGAACACCGGGGAGCTGTTTTTT. This encodes CASSTRPLAENTGELFF.

There are many counts of this clonotype. The chain uses TRBV20-1 and TRBJ1-1; D gene unclear. Germline CDR1 DFQATT, CDR2 SNEGSKA (reference sequence). This CDR3 comprises 16 residues. Trimming stripped 3 bases from V and 0 bases from J, with 17 bases between. CDR3 sequence reads: CSARSRMGSLNTEAFF. The CDR3 coding sequence is TGCAGTGCTAGGTCGCGTATGGGCAGCCTGAACACTGAAGCTTTCTTT.

This clonotype was detected only a few times. The chain links TRBV5-1 to TRBJ2-3; D remains ambiguous. In germline, CDR1 is SGHRS, CDR2 YFSETQ. The CDR3 contains 13 residues. Trimming took 1 base from V and 6 from J, leaving 9 bases between them. CDR3: CASSLRFADTQYF. Written as DNA, the CDR3 is TGCGCCAGCAGCTTGAGGTTTGCGGATACGCAGTATTTT.